The T cell receptor beta chain under discussion was sequenced for a study of blood T cells in healthy people across ages. This clonotype was counted a few times. Its antigen is unknown. Researchers isolated at least 6.5 million PBMCs per sample. The authors ran a second PCR of about 6 to 12 cycles using a sample-barcoded 5' primer and a J-beta primer mix. TCRdb re-called the 5' RACE reads through MiXCR, storing one row per CDR3 protein. Among fewer than 1,000,000 distinct CDR3 sequences listed, around two fifths were seen once. Study-wide findings and caveats: Observed TCR beta diversity per million T cells went down as age went up. This fall followed a roughly linear course with age. Changes in expanded clonotypes were possibly confounded, as the CMV status of donors was unknown. Researchers said unsorted PBMCs prevented a conclusive naive versus antigen-experienced comparison.

The source of this sequence is a man in his 60s in good health. The sample taken for sequencing was blood.

The CDR3 sequence: CAWSGAKENYEQYF. CDR3 sequence (DNA): TGTGCCTGGAGTGGCGCCAAAGAGAACTACGAGCAGTACTTC. This sequence joins TRBV30 and TRBJ2-7; D is uncertain. V was clipped by 1 base and J by 3 bases, with 13 bases between them. The CDR3 extends over 14 amino acids. From germline, CDR1 is GTSNPN and CDR2 SVGIG (reference sequence).